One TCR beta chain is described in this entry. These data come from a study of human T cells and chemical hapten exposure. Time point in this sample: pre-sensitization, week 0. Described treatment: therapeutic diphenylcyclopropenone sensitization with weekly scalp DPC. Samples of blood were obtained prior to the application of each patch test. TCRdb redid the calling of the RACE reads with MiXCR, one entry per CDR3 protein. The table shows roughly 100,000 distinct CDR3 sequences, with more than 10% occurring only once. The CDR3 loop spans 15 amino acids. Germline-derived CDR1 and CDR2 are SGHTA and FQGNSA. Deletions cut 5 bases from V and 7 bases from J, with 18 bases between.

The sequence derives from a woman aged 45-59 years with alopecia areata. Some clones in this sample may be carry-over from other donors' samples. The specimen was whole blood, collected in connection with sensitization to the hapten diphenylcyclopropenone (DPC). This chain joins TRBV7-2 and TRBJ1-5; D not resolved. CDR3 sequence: CASSQNTGGLQPQHF. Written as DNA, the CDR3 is TGTGCCAGCAGCCAAAACACTGGAGGACTGCAGCCCCAGCATTTT.